This paragraph covers one T cell receptor (beta chain) sequence. Its antigen remains unidentified. The record originates from a study of graft-versus-host responses after intestinal transplantation. Study-wide results and caveats: GvH clones occurred in recipient marrow; some first appeared in ileum or blood.

Clones were sequenced by immunoSEQ multiplex PCR, and TCRdb holds only the in-frame ones, with some missing. The sample yields 80,000 or so clones, around 93% seen once. The CDR3 is made up of 13 amino acids. V was clipped by 1 base and J by 8 bases, with 10 bases between them. In germline, CDR1 is SGDLS, CDR2 YYNGEE. This receptor was obtained from a human patient who received an intestinal transplant, so some T cells may come from the graft donor. Material: PBMCs, obtained 98 days after intestinal transplantation. This chain joins TRBV9 and TRBJ2-4; D might be TRBD2 (6 bases). DNA of the CDR3: TGTGCCAGCAGCGTATCGGGGGTGGACATTCAGTACTTC. Encoded protein: CASSVSGVDIQYF.